A selection of T cell receptor beta chains follows, all from one sample in a study of OX40 agonist ivuxolimab in advanced cancers. Some clones are missing from TCRdb's copy, which holds only in-frame ones; the method was immunoSEQ multiplex PCR. The table lists 37,000 or so clones, approximately 81% of them singletons, with approximately 15% in the top ten. Sample: CD4+ or CD8+ T cells sorted from blood, taken in a trial of the OX40 agonist ivuxolimab. The receptors stem from an adult with an advanced solid tumor such as melanoma, head and neck, liver or kidney cancer. CDR3s include the opening cysteine and the closing phenylalanine or tryptophan. A D gene is named only where the DNA matches it firmly. For some rows the clone size is stated as once, few or many, or as a class when expanded; others skip it.

>TRBJ2-2|-|TRBV27|-
CASSLSTQLGAGELFF
TGTGCCAGCAGTTTATCCACCCAATTGGGGGCCGGGGAGCTGTTTTTT
>TRBJ1-5|once|TRBV29-1|-
CSVSQANQPQHF
TGCAGCGTTAGCCAGGCGAATCAGCCCCAGCATTTT
>TRBJ2-7|-|TRBV6-6|-
CASTFRGTNPYEQYF
TGTGCCAGCACCTTTAGGGGGACTAACCCCTACGAGCAGTACTTC
>TRBJ2-3|-|TRBV9|TRBD2
CASSTGTSGVSTDTQYF
TGTGCCAGCAGCACCGGGACTAGCGGGGTTAGCACAGATACGCAGTATTTT
>TRBJ1-2|-|TRBV21-1|-
CASSKAPASGLGVYGYTF
TGTGCCAGCAGCAAAGCCCCAGCATCCGGGTTAGGCGTCTATGGCTACACCTTC
>TRBJ2-4|-|TRBV7-6|TRBD2
CASSPGGGLWGNIQYF
TGTGCCAGCAGCCCCGGGGGGGGACTGTGGGGAAACATTCAGTACTTC
>TRBJ2-7|-|TRBV11-2|-
CASSLKGLLLSYEQYF
TGTGCCAGCAGCTTGAAGGGGCTGCTCCTCTCCTACGAGCAGTACTTC
>TRBJ2-1|once|TRBV14|TRBD2
CASSQGGGSSYNEQFF
TGTGCCAGCAGCCAAGGGGGGGGAAGCTCCTACAATGAGCAGTTCTTC
>TRBJ2-7|-|TRBV7-2|-
CASSLEVSAEQYF
TGTGCCAGCAGCTTAGAGGTCAGTGCCGAGCAGTACTTC
>TRBJ2-7|-|TRBV7-6|TRBD2
CASSQGTSDYEQYF
TGTGCCAGCAGCCAAGGGACTAGCGACTACGAGCAGTACTTC
>TRBJ2-3|-|TRBV4-3|-
CASSPVITDTQYF
TGCGCCAGCAGCCCCGTTATCACAGATACGCAGTATTTT
>TRBJ2-2|-|TRBV6-6|-
CASSYGAGELFF
TGTGCCAGCAGTTACGGGGCCGGGGAGCTGTTTTTT
>TRBJ1-5|few|TRBV7-2|-
CASSLRGVRGQPQHF
TGTGCCAGCAGCTTACGGGGGGTTAGGGGACAGCCCCAGCATTTT
>TRBJ1-6|-|TRBV6-6|-
CASSSWKGSSSPLHF
TGTGCCAGCAGTTCATGGAAGGGGTCCAGTTCACCCCTCCACTTT
>TRBJ1-5|few|TRBV29-1|-
CSVEEGGNQPQHF
TGCAGCGTTGAAGAGGGCGGCAATCAGCCCCAGCATTTT
>TRBJ2-5|-|TRBV29-1|TRBD2
CSAEGPRTRSQETQYF
TGCAGCGCCGAGGGTCCACGGACTAGGTCACAAGAGACCCAGTACTTC
>TRBJ1-1|few|TRBV15|-
CATSAEKGMNTEAFF
TGTGCCACCAGCGCGGAGAAGGGGATGAACACTGAAGCTTTCTTT
>TRBJ1-2|few|TRBV2|TRBD1
CASSDTDRGYGYTF
TGTGCCAGCAGTGATACGGACAGGGGTTATGGCTACACCTTC
>TRBJ2-2|-|TRBV4-1|-
CASTPMTVSANTGELFF
TGCGCCAGCACCCCCATGACCGTCTCCGCGAACACCGGGGAGCTGTTTTTT
>TRBJ2-3|-|TRBV11-3|-
CASSSLSSTDTQYF
TGTGCCAGCAGCTCCCTCAGCAGCACAGATACGCAGTATTTT
>TRBJ1-4|-|TRBV2|-
CAAWIREKLFF
TGTGCCGCTTGGATTCGTGAAAAACTGTTTTTT
>TRBJ1-1|-|TRBV29-1|TRBD1
CITHQGDEAFF
TGCATCACCCATCAGGGGGATGAAGCTTTCTTT
>TRBJ1-2|-|TRBV6-5|-
CASSSGGDYGYTF
TGTGCCAGCAGTTCGGGGGGGGACTATGGCTACACCTTC
>TRBJ1-1|-|TRBV29-1|-
CSVPGGEAFF
TGCAGCGTCCCGGGGGGGGAAGCTTTCTTT
>TRBJ2-1|-|TRBV7-3|TRBD2
CASSLLAGLYNEQFF
TGTGCCAGCAGCCTACTAGCGGGGCTATACAATGAGCAGTTCTTC
>TRBJ2-2|once|TRBV2|-
CASSPGAGHTGELFF
TGTGCCAGCAGCCCCGGTGCGGGGCACACCGGGGAGCTGTTTTTT
>TRBJ2-7|-|TRBV7-6|TRBD2
CASSSSGRLSEQYF
TGTGCCAGCAGCTCGAGCGGGAGGTTGAGCGAGCAGTACTTC
>TRBJ1-1|-|TRBV4-3|-
CASRADSLNTEAFF
TGCGCCAGTAGAGCCGACAGCCTGAACACTGAAGCTTTCTTT
>TRBJ1-1|-|TRBV5-8|-
CASSLEARLKGTEAFF
TGTGCCAGCAGCTTGGAGGCAAGGCTAAAGGGCACTGAAGCTTTCTTT
>TRBJ2-1|-|TRBV9|-
CASSPRSSSYNEQFF
TGTGCCAGCTCCCCGCGGTCGAGCTCCTACAATGAGCAGTTCTTC
>TRBJ1-2|-|TRBV27|-
CASSPTGARGYGYTF
TGTGCCAGCAGTCCTACAGGAGCAAGGGGCTATGGCTACACCTTC
>TRBJ2-3|-|TRBV4-3|-
CASSQEGGGASTDTQYF
TGCGCCAGCAGCCAAGAGGGGGGCGGGGCCAGCACAGATACGCAGTATTTT
>TRBJ1-1|-|TRBV5-5|-
CASSLRAGGLHTEAFF
TGTGCCAGCAGCTTGAGGGCGGGGGGCTTGCACACTGAAGCTTTCTTT
>TRBJ1-6|-|TRBV11-3|-
CASSLQPGLEGLHF
TGTGCCAGCAGCTTACAACCGGGACTCGAAGGACTCCACTTT
>TRBJ2-1|-|TRBV9|-
CASSVDRANEQFF
TGTGCCAGCAGCGTAGATAGGGCCAATGAGCAGTTCTTC
>TRBJ2-3|-|TRBV13|TRBD2
CASSPRGGASADTQYF
TGTGCCAGCAGCCCTCGCGGGGGGGCCTCAGCAGATACGCAGTATTTT
>TRBJ1-5|-|TRBV25-1|-
CASSEWEGNQPQHF
TGTGCCAGCAGTGAATGGGAGGGCAATCAGCCCCAGCATTTT
>TRBJ1-1|few|TRBV10-3|-
CAISGKGLNTEAFF
TGTGCCATCAGTGGAAAGGGGCTGAACACTGAAGCTTTCTTT
>TRBJ1-1|-|TRBV7-7|-
CASSLSMNTEAFF
TGTGCCAGCAGCTTATCAATGAACACTGAAGCTTTCTTT
>TRBJ1-6|-|TRBV6-5|TRBD1
CASSTDRESNSPLHF
TGTGCCAGCAGCACGGACAGGGAGTCGAATTCACCCCTCCACTTT
>TRBJ1-2|-|TRBV6-6|TRBD1
CASSYTAGGSYGYTF
TGTGCCAGCAGTTACACCGCAGGGGGCAGCTATGGCTACACCTTC
>TRBJ2-3|-|TRBV4-3|TRBD2
CASSQVPSGSLVGTQYF
TGCGCCAGCAGCCAAGTGCCTAGCGGCTCCCTGGTAGGGACGCAGTATTTT